The 7 T cell receptor beta chains below come from one sample, sequenced in a study of technical replicates of blood from a handful of donors. The repertoire was sequenced with immunoSEQ multiplex PCR; TCRdb's copy has only in-frame clones and lacks some. Among some 93,000 clones listed, around 95% were seen once. Specimen: T cells isolated from PBMCs. These TCRs come from a human donor in good health.

The V and J genes are TRBV18 and TRBJ1-2; D remains ambiguous. This CDR3 spans 13 amino acids. The germline V and J ends were trimmed by 1 base and 7 bases, with 10 bases remaining between them. CDR1 KGHSH and CDR2 LQKENI come from the germline V gene. Here the CDR3 reads CASSPRESFGYTF. The CDR3 nucleotides are TGTGCCAGCTCACCACGGGAGAGTTTTGGCTACACCTTC. The variable domain in full, with the rest retrieved from reference TRBV18 and TRBJ1-2, is NAGVMQNPRHLVRRRGQEARLRCSPMKGHSHVYWYRQLPEEGLKFMVYLQKENIIDESGMPKERFSAEFPKEGPSILRIQQVVRGDSAAYFCASSPRESFGYTFGSGTRLTVV.

This clone was picked up a small number of times. CDR3 amino acids: CASSESGMQTQYF. CDR3 nucleotides: TGTGCCAGCAGTGAGTCGGGGATGCAGACCCAGTACTTC. This chain uses TRBV2 with TRBJ2-5; D perhaps matches TRBD2 (5 bases). Trimming removed 3 bases from V and 6 bases from J, with 11 bases in between. Per the germline V gene, CDR1 is SNHLY and CDR2 is FYNNEI. This CDR3 spans 13 amino acids.

The chain carries TRBV19 and TRBJ1-1; TRBD1 matches at 7 bases. Germline CDR1 LNHDA, CDR2 SQIVND (reference sequence). Trimming at V came to 5 bases and at J to 4 bases, leaving 4 bases not matched to a gene. The CDR3 is 13 residues long. The CDR3 region has the DNA TGTGCCAGTAGTCCCACAGGGGCCACTGAAGCTTTCTTT. Translating gives CASSPTGATEAFF.

The V gene is TRBV29-1, the J gene TRBJ2-3, with TRBD1 identical over 9 bases. This CDR3 has 18 residues. The junction had 13 bases not matched to a gene; V was cut back by 1 base and J by 2 bases. Germline V CDR1 and CDR2: SQVTM, ANQGSEA. The CDR3 region is CSVEGTTWTGASTDTQYF. CDR3 in DNA: TGCAGCGTTGAAGGCACTACTTGGACAGGGGCCTCCACAGATACGCAGTATTTT.

The chain couples TRBV28 to TRBJ2-1; TRBD2 matches 8 bases. Germline values: CDR1 MDHEN, CDR2 SYDVKM. V dropped 3 bases and J dropped 4; count of bases not matched to a gene: 5. The CDR3 sequence is 15 residues long. The CDR3 sequence: CASSFESGGYNEQFF. Written as DNA, the CDR3 is TGTGCCAGCAGTTTTGAAAGCGGGGGTTACAATGAGCAGTTCTTC.

The chain joins TRBV7-2 to TRBJ2-3; 16 bases map to TRBD2. The CDR3 has 16 residues. V lost 6 bases to trimming and J lost 6 bases; unmatched junction nucleotides: 6. The germline V gene has CDR1 SGHTA and CDR2 FQGNSA. CDR3 nucleotide sequence: TGTGCCAGCAGTCGTGGGACTAGCGGGAGGGGGGATACGCAGTATTTT. It yields the protein CASSRGTSGRGDTQYF. The full variable domain, with the rest looked up from reference TRBV7-2 and TRBJ2-3, is GAGVSQSPSNKVTEKGKDVELRCDPISGHTALYWYRQSLGQGLEFLIYFQGNSAPDKSGLPSDRFSAERTGGSVSTLTIQRTQQEDSAVYLCASSRGTSGRGDTQYFGPGTRLTVL.

The chain is built from TRBV28 and TRBJ1-5, with no clear D. CDR1 is MDHEN, CDR2 SYDVKM, per germline. This CDR3 region has 17 residues. V lost 1 base, J lost 0 bases, and 13 bases lay in between. This chain's CDR3 is CASSLFGSWFSNQPQHF. CDR3 sequence (DNA): TGTGCCAGCAGTTTATTTGGGAGTTGGTTTAGCAATCAGCCCCAGCATTTT. The full variable domain, completed using reference TRBV28 and TRBJ1-5, is DVKVTQSSRYLVKRTGEKVFLECVQDMDHENMFWYRQDPGLGLRLIYFSYDVKMKEKGDIPEGYSVSREKKERFSLILESASTNQTSMYLCASSLFGSWFSNQPQHFGDGTRLSIL.